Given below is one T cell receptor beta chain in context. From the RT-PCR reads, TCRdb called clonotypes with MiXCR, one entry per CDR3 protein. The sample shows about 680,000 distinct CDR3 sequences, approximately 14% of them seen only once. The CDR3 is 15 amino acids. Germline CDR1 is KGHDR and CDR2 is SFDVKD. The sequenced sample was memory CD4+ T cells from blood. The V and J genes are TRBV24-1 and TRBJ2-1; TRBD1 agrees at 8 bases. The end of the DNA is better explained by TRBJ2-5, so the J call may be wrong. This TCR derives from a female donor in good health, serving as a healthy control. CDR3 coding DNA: TGTGCCACCAGTAGGCCCGGGACAGGAACAGAGACCCAGTACTTC. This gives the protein CATSRPGTGTETQYF.